What follows describes a single T cell receptor (beta chain). What antigen it recognizes has not been identified. No much larger clone is present one base from it, and per-base qualities are unavailable. Each collaborating institution followed its own protocols to collect whole blood in K2EDTA tubes. For TCRbeta analysis, collaborators shipped samples in one of three forms: frozen whole blood, isolated PBMCs, or DNA extracted from either of those sample types. The data stem from a study of blood T cell repertoires in COVID-19 (dated by TCRdb to between 2020 and 2021). Background for the entire study: Samples covering the acute and convalescent phases of COVID-19 were provided by collaborators in the United States, Italy and Spain. The material from the prospective study consisted of cDNA or gDNA derived from T cells, B-cell-depleted T cells, or PBMCs. The dataset comprised deeply sampled blood TCRbeta repertoires from subjects exposed to, actively infected with, or recovered from COVID-19. The repertoires were released in a freely available public database intended as a resource for research on the immune response to SARS-CoV-2. Samples came from the ongoing ImmuneRACE study (first 160 participants) plus 1,254 subjects from 6 global collaborators. Sample metadata almost always included a de-identified subject ID, COVID-19 status, age in years and sex. Where available, HLA class I and class II types were taken from metadata supplied by the sample provider and were not determined by assay-based typing. The research as a whole found: The amount of clinical and demographic metadata varied by source and participant and was provided uncurated.

The immunoSEQ Assay, a bias-controlled multiplex PCR, was used to amplify TCRbeta CDR3 regions from genomic DNA. In the source study's methods: The number of nucleated cells in each sample was estimated by amplification of reference gene primers within the assay. To quantify the absolute abundance of each unique TCRbeta CDR3 rearrangement, sequence reads were collapsed and filtered. For each sample, productive Simpson clonality was calculated as the square root of Simpson's diversity index across productive rearrangements. As stored in TCRdb, this immuneACCESS dataset retains in-frame rearrangements with V and J assigned. A fraction of the clones does not appear; measured against another copy, unresolved V genes explain less than half of the discrepancy, and the remainder lacks a known reason. Clonal size and the V and J genes are those of that table, whereas D and trimming came from the DNA. The table for this sample lists hundreds of thousands of clones; 70% to 90% of them were counted only once. The leading ten clones occupy roughly 3% of the sample.

Including the terminal cysteine and phenylalanine, the CDR3 comprises 17 residues. Left in the record is the CDR3 DNA by itself, 51 bases read in frame from the first base. The germline ends are 22 bases apart after V is trimmed by 6 bases and J by 5 bases. Based on the germline V gene, the CDR1 and CDR2 sequences are SGHTA and FQGNSA. The specimen was peripheral blood. The receptor chain draws on TRBV7-2 and TRBJ2-2, with a weak D call of TRBD1 (6 bases match). The TCR comes from a man between 18 and 29 years old with active or convalescent COVID-19. The CDR3 reads CASRYPGHSRRTGELFF. DNA sequence: TGTGCCAGCAGGTACCCGGGACACTCTCGGAGGACCGGGGAGCTGTTTTTT.